These 21 T cell receptor beta chains were sequenced from one sample in a study of shared clonotypes between healthy human individuals. Here immunoSEQ multiplex PCR was the method, and the copy in TCRdb shows in-frame clones only, minus some. The sample includes about 960,000 clones, less than 85% of them seen just once. The specimen was memory CD4+ T cells sorted from blood. Subset meaning: CD45RA-negative fraction. The receptor set was obtained from a man between 18 and 29 years old in good health.

In the case of this clone: In the same sample, other DNA sequences code for this CDR3. The genes are TRBV28 and TRBJ1-2; D is unclear. Germline V gives CDR1 MDHEN, CDR2 SYDVKM. The CDR3 contains 11 residues. V was pared by 5 bases and J by 4 bases, with 5 bases between. The CDR3 sequence is CASSVGYGYTF. In DNA, the CDR3 is TGTGCCAGCAGTGTTGGCTATGGCTACACCTTC.

This clone was detected a few times. The chain employs TRBV2 and TRBJ1-1, with D uncertain. The germline V and J ends were trimmed by 5 bases and 2 bases, with 9 bases remaining between them. Germline loops: CDR1 SNHLY, CDR2 FYNNEI. The CDR3 totals 13 residues. The CDR3 sequence is CASSLRENTEAFF. The CDR3 DNA sequence: TGTGCCAGCAGTCTGAGGGAAAACACTGAAGCTTTCTTT.

The chain is built from TRBV11-2 and TRBJ2-3; D is perhaps TRBD1 (5 bases). V dropped 3 bases and J dropped 3 bases, with 16 bases sitting between them. Germline lookup yields CDR1 SGHAT and CDR2 FQNNGV. The CDR3 consists of 16 residues. The CDR3 nucleotides read TGTGCCAGCAGCTTGGGGCAACAGCCGCTAACAGATACGCAGTATTTT. Translating it yields CASSLGQQPLTDTQYF.

The chain has TRBV4-1 and TRBJ1-2; unclear D gene. The CDR3 length is 14 residues. The ends were cut back, 0 bases at V and 4 bases at J, with 9 bases in the middle. Germline CDR1 MGHRA, CDR2 YSYEKL. In DNA form, the CDR3 reads TGCGCCAGCAGCCAAGATCAGGAGATCTATGGCTACACCTTC. It translates to CASSQDQEIYGYTF.

A word on this clone: The same CDR3 can be traced to other DNA sequences in this sample. V usage is TRBV2 and J usage is TRBJ1-1; D gene ambiguous. The V end lost 5 bases, the J end lost 2 bases, and 3 bases lay between the germline ends. The germline gives CDR1 SNHLY, CDR2 FYNNEI. CDR3 length: 11 residues. The CDR3 nucleotides read TGTGCCAGCAGTCGCAACACTGAAGCTTTCTTT. This codes for CASSRNTEAFF.

The chain joins TRBV5-1 to TRBJ1-1; possibly TRBD1 for D (6 bases). V lost 3 bases to trimming and J lost 0 bases, with 15 bases between them. The CDR3 sequence is 16 residues long. The germline V gene encodes CDR1 SGHRS and CDR2 YFSETQ. This CDR3 reads CASSSLPQGMNTEAFF. The CDR3 DNA sequence: TGCGCCAGCAGCTCACTCCCTCAGGGGATGAACACTGAAGCTTTCTTT.

The chain employs TRBV15 and TRBJ2-7; TRBD1 agrees at 7 bases. Unmatched junction bases numbered 5, after V lost 2 bases and J lost 1 base. CDR3 length: 15 amino acids. Germline V gene sequence: CDR1 LNHNV, CDR2 YYDKDF (reference sequence). CDR3 DNA sequence: TGTGCCACCAGCAGAAACTCGGACAGGTCCTACGAGCAGTACTTC. It yields the protein CATSRNSDRSYEQYF.

This sequence joins TRBV5-1 and TRBJ2-3, with D uncertain. Germline values: CDR1 SGHRS, CDR2 YFSETQ. V gave up 2 bases and J gave up 2 bases, with 6 bases separating them. This CDR3 has 13 amino acids. CDR3 nucleotides: TGCGCCAGCAGCTTCATCTCCACAGATACGCAGTATTTT. It encodes CASSFISTDTQYF.

This chain uses TRBV6-5 with TRBJ1-2, with D hard to call. Trimming removed 2 bases at V and 6 bases at J, with 16 bases between. This CDR3 region has 15 residues. Germline loops: CDR1 MNHEY, CDR2 SVGAGI. In DNA form, the CDR3 reads TGTGCCAGCAGTTACGCTGGCCTCCGGCTGGATGGCTACACCTTC. This translates into CASSYAGLRLDGYTF.

V is TRBV9 and J is TRBJ2-7; 7 bases are shared with TRBD1. The CDR3 is 15 residues long. J was trimmed by 4 bases and V by 0 bases; bases with no gene match: 7. Germline CDR1 reads SGDLS; CDR2 reads YYNGEE. CDR3 amino acids: CASSVDPGGRYEQYF. As DNA, the CDR3 is TGTGCCAGCAGCGTAGACCCAGGGGGAAGGTACGAGCAGTACTTC.

This chain links TRBV29-1 with TRBJ2-1; D remains ambiguous. Per the germline V gene, CDR1 is SQVTM and CDR2 is ANQGSEA. V shed 6 bases and J shed 1 base, with 16 bases lying between them. There are 15 residues in the CDR3. CDR3 loop: CSVVLDLGSYNEQFF. In DNA, the CDR3 is TGCAGCGTCGTTCTAGACCTGGGTTCCTACAATGAGCAGTTCTTC.

This clone was counted between two and nine times. The chain joins TRBV10-2 to TRBJ1-3; no reliable D call. Trimming removed 6 bases from V and 4 bases from J, with 10 bases in between. The CDR3 length is 13 residues. Germline V gene data show CDR1 as WSHSY and CDR2 as SAAADI. CDR3 sequence: CASRGYTGNTIYF. In DNA form, the CDR3 reads TGCGCCAGCAGAGGCTATACGGGAAACACCATATATTTT.

This chain links TRBV5-6 with TRBJ1-1; TRBD1 might be the D (5 bases). V lost 4 bases and J lost 4, with 11 bases in between. The CDR3 is 13 residues long. From germline, CDR1 is SGHDT and CDR2 YYEEEE. CDR3 DNA sequence: TGTGCCAGCAGCCCGGGCGGGGGCACTGAAGCTTTCTTT. Translation gives CASSPGGGTEAFF.

The genes are TRBV30 and TRBJ1-5; D remains ambiguous. Per the germline V gene, CDR1 is GTSNPN and CDR2 is SVGIG (reference sequence). V lost 7 bases, J lost 0 bases, and 22 bases lay in between. The CDR3 is 17 amino acids. The CDR3 DNA reads as TGTGCCTTCCTCTACAGAGTTCATTCGTATAGCAATCAGCCCCAGCATTTT. It encodes CAFLYRVHSYSNQPQHF. Using reference TRBV30 and TRBJ1-5 for the parts outside the CDR3, the full variable domain is SQTIHQWPATLVQPVGSPLSLECTVEGTSNPNLYWYRQAAGRGLQLLFYSVGIGQISSEVPQNLSASRPQDRQFILSSKKLLLSDSGFYLCAFLYRVHSYSNQPQHFGDGTRLSIL.

The DNA of the CDR3 is TGTGCCAGCAGTGAAGTGTGGTTGGACGAGCAGTACTTC. The encoded protein is CASSEVWLDEQYF. J is TRBJ2-7 and V is TRBV6-1; D is ambiguous. The CDR3 contains 13 residues. Germline CDR1 and CDR2: MNHNS and SASEGT. V gave up 1 base and J gave up 5 bases, with 9 bases separating them.

The chain joins TRBV2 to TRBJ1-3; D unclear. Germline CDR1 reads SNHLY; CDR2 reads FYNNEI. The CDR3 has 11 amino acids. V lost 8 bases and J 4 bases, leaving 6 bases between the germline ends. In DNA form, the CDR3 reads TGTGCCAGCGGTCCAGGAAACACCATATATTTT. This encodes CASGPGNTIYF.

The chain combines TRBV9 with TRBJ2-2; unclear D gene. V was trimmed by 0 bases and J by 5 bases, leaving 11 bases between them. The CDR3 length is 15 residues. Germline CDR1 and CDR2: SGDLS and YYNGEE. The CDR3 nucleotides read TGTGCCAGCAGCGTAGGGCTAGTTAAGACCGGGGAGCTGTTTTTT. This gives the protein CASSVGLVKTGELFF. Looking up the rest from reference TRBV9 and TRBJ2-2 gives the full variable domain: DSGVTQTPKHLITATGQRVTLRCSPRSGDLSVYWYQQSLDQGLQFLIQYYNGEERAKGNILERFSAQQFPDLHSELNLSSLELGDSALYFCASSVGLVKTGELFFGEGSRLTVL.

On this clone itself: Other DNA sequences of this sample code for an identical CDR3. Written as DNA, the CDR3 is TGCGCCAGCAGCTCAACTAGCGCTAGCACAGATACGCAGTATTTT. Its translation: CASSSTSASTDTQYF. V usage is TRBV5-1 and J usage is TRBJ2-3, with TRBD2 matching 7 bases. Germline V CDR1 and CDR2: SGHRS, YFSETQ. Germline trimming cut 3 bases from V and 0 bases from J; bases unmatched to any gene: 4. This CDR3 contains 15 residues.

This chain uses TRBV6-4 with TRBJ2-5; 7 bases are a match to TRBD1. Per germline, CDR1 MRHNA and CDR2 SNTAGT. This CDR3 is 11 amino acids long. The J segment lost 9 bases and the V segment lost 4 bases, leaving 2 bases of the junction unmatched. The CDR3 reads CASSVQGAQYF. The CDR3 DNA sequence: TGTGCCAGCAGTGTGCAGGGGGCCCAGTACTTC.

The chain uses TRBV4-1 and TRBJ2-5; 16 nucleotides align to TRBD2. Looked up from germline, CDR1 is MGHRA and CDR2 is YSYEKL. Losses at the gene ends were 6 bases for V and 5 bases for J; bases not matched to a gene: 6. This CDR3 has 16 residues. CDR3 coding DNA: TGCGCCAGCAGTCCCGGGACTAGCGGGGGGGTGGAGACCCAGTACTTC. Its translation: CASSPGTSGGVETQYF.

This chain uses TRBV18 with TRBJ2-2, with D tentatively TRBD1 (6 bases). Between the trimmed V and J ends, which lost 3 bases and 4 bases, there was a span of 12 bases. The CDR3 covers 15 residues. Germline-derived CDR1 and CDR2 are KGHSH and LQKENI. The CDR3: CASSPLGAATGELFF. Written as DNA, the CDR3 is TGTGCCAGCTCACCTTTGGGGGCGGCCACCGGGGAGCTGTTTTTT.